A single sample is the source of the 24 T cell receptor beta chains below, sequenced in a study of T cells in women clearing cervical HPV infection. Using immunoSEQ multiplex PCR, the repertoire was profiled, and TCRdb retains in-frame clones only, with some absent. Its table records some 20,000 clones. The specimen was blood buffy coat. The receptors derive from a woman between 18 and 70 years old with a cervical HPV16 infection that either progressed to CIN3+ or cleared (not recorded which).

Of note for this clone: The sequence runs out 3 residues before the end of the CDR3; the remainder is reconstructed from the germline J gene. The chain carries TRBV15 and TRBJ2-1, with D maybe TRBD1 (7 bases). CDR3 size: 13 residues. The V and J ends lost 6 bases and 7 bases respectively, with 13 bases between them. Germline V gene sequence: CDR1 LNHNV, CDR2 YYDKDF (reference sequence). The covered CDR3 bases are TGTGCCACCAGACCAGGGGGGCTTAATGAG. This gives the protein CATRPGGLNE. The full CDR3 reads CATRPGGLNEQFF.

The CDR3 sequence: CASSPPDRGYHGYTF. The sequenced part of the CDR3 DNA is TGTGCCAGCTCACCACCGGACAGGGGGTATCATGGC. The gene calls are TRBV18 and TRBJ1-2; 10 bases agree with TRBD1. The CDR3 goes on 3 residues after the read ends, and that part is filled in from the germline J gene. V lost 0 bases and J lost 6; bases outside the gene matches: 4. Germline V gene data show CDR1 as KGHSH and CDR2 as LQKENI. The CDR3 is 15 amino acids. Based on the CDR3 plus reference TRBV18 and TRBJ1-2, the full variable domain is NAGVMQNPRHLVRRRGQEARLRCSPMKGHSHVYWYRQLPEEGLKFMVYLQKENIIDESGMPKERFSAEFPKEGPSILRIQQVVRGDSAAYFCASSPPDRGYHGYTFGSGTRLTVV.

Concerning this clone: The read finishes 3 residues shy of the CDR3 end, and the germline J gene is used to complete it. The genes are TRBV19 and TRBJ2-7; TRBD2 might be the D (6 bases). The V and J ends lost 8 bases and 0 bases respectively, with 17 bases between them. Germline values: CDR1 LNHDA, CDR2 SQIVND (reference sequence). This CDR3 comprises 15 residues. The CDR3 here is CASAEMGGASYEQYF. The part of the CDR3 DNA that was read is TGTGCCAGTGCCGAAATGGGGGGAGCCTCCTACGAG.

A word on this clone: The read is 3 residues too short to cover the CDR3 end, so that end is filled in from the germline J gene. The genes are TRBV7-9 and TRBJ1-1, with 8 nucleotides matching TRBD1. The germline V gene encodes CDR1 SEHNR and CDR2 FQNEAQ (reference sequence). V lost 6 bases and J lost 6; bases outside the gene matches: 12. The CDR3 has 15 residues. Partial CDR3 DNA: TGTGCCAGCAGTCCAAAGGGACAGGCCAGCGCTGAA. Translation gives CASSPKGQASAE. The entire CDR3 protein reads CASSPKGQASAEAFF.

With respect to this clone: Sequencing ends 3 residues short of the CDR3 end; the germline J gene provides the rest. V and J are TRBV5-4 and TRBJ2-7; 9 nucleotides align to TRBD2. The germline V gene has CDR1 SGHNT and CDR2 YYREEE (reference sequence). The V and J ends lost 0 bases and 1 base, in that order; junction bases with no gene match: 2. The CDR3 loop spans 15 amino acids. CDR3 amino acids: CASSLGLAVSYEQYF. CDR3 bases read: TGTGCCAGCAGCTTGGGACTAGCGGTATCCTACGAG.

Points on this clone: The read finishes 3 residues shy of the CDR3 end, and the germline J gene is used to complete it. The rearrangement links TRBV19 to TRBJ2-6; no reliable D call. Trimming removed 6 bases from V and 1 base from J, with 4 bases in between. CDR1 is LNHDA, CDR2 SQIVND, per germline (reference sequence). The CDR3 sequence is 13 residues long. The CDR3 protein is CASSQSGANVLTF. CDR3 bases read: TGTGCCAGTAGCCAATCTGGGGCCAACGTC.

About this clone: The read gets to within 3 residues of the CDR3 end, and the germline J gene fills in the rest. The chain has TRBV29-1 and TRBJ1-4; TRBD1 matches at 10 bases. The CDR3 extends over 15 amino acids. The V gene's germline CDR1 is SQVTM and CDR2 ANQGSEA. The J segment lost 1 base and the V segment lost 6 bases, leaving 5 bases of the junction unmatched. The CDR3 sequence: CSVPGQGQTNEKLFF. The sequenced part of the CDR3 DNA is TGCAGCGTGCCGGGACAGGGGCAAACTAATGAAAAA.

Turning to this clone: The CDR3 end lies 3 residues beyond the end of the read and is filled in from the germline J gene. The chain is built from TRBV4-1 and TRBJ2-7; 9 nucleotides match TRBD2. The CDR3 spans 17 residues. With 3 bases clipped from V and 2 bases from J, the junction kept 11 bases outside the gene matches. Germline-derived CDR1 and CDR2 are MGHRA and YSYEKL. CDR3 DNA, as far as it was read: TGCGCCAGCAGCCACCACGGAACTAGCGGGCTTACCTACGAG. Its translation: CASSHHGTSGLTYE. From start to end, the CDR3 is CASSHHGTSGLTYEQYF.

A remark on this clone: The CDR3 goes on 3 residues after the read ends, and that part is filled in from the germline J gene. The rearrangement joins TRBV5-1 to TRBJ2-3, with D perhaps TRBD2 (5 bases). This CDR3 spans 15 amino acids. Germline V lookup: CDR1 SGHRS, CDR2 YFSETQ. V was shortened by 4 bases and J by 2 bases, with 14 bases between the two germline ends. The covered CDR3 bases are TGCGCCAGCAGCGCGGGCCTCAGCGACACAGATACG. It specifies CASSAGLSDTDT. The complete CDR3 protein is CASSAGLSDTDTQYF.

Details on this clone: The read ends 3 residues before the CDR3 terminus; that terminus is restored from the germline J gene. The rearrangement uses TRBV10-1 and TRBJ2-1; D unclear. The CDR3 runs to 15 residues. Germline V CDR1 and CDR2: WNHNN, SYGVQD (reference sequence). The ends were cut back, 3 bases at V and 6 bases at J, with 15 bases in the middle. CDR3 DNA (partial): TGCGCCAGCAGTGACCAGCGCGGAAGCTCCAATGAG. Its protein is CASSDQRGSSNE. The complete CDR3 sequence is CASSDQRGSSNEQFF.

To note about this clone: The CDR3 end falls 3 residues outside the read, so it is completed with the germline J gene. The rearrangement joins TRBV10-3 to TRBJ2-7; 9 nucleotides match TRBD1. The germline gives CDR1 ENHRY, CDR2 SYGVKD. CDR3 length: 14 amino acids. With 6 bases clipped from V and 0 bases from J, the junction kept 3 bases outside the gene matches. The sequenced part of the CDR3 DNA is TGTGCCATCAGGGGGACAGGGAGCTCCTACGAG. Protein sequence: CAIRGTGSSYE. The full-length CDR3 reads as CAIRGTGSSYEQYF.

In regard to this clone: The read ends 3 residues early relative to the CDR3; the germline J gene fills the gap. The gene calls are TRBV20-1 and TRBJ1-2, with D possibly being TRBD1 (6 bases). Germline V CDR1 and CDR2: DFQATT, SNEGSKA (reference sequence). There are 14 residues in the CDR3. Deletions cut 6 bases from V and 3 bases from J, with 17 bases between. CDR3: CSAPPGGGYYGYTF. The CDR3 DNA, read in part, is TGCAGTGCCCCACCGGGAGGGGGATACTATGGC.

Notes on this clone: The read stops 3 residues short of the end of the CDR3; the missing end is completed from the germline J gene. The rearrangement uses TRBV19 and TRBJ1-1, with a possible D match to TRBD1 (5 bases). Germline CDR1 is LNHDA and CDR2 is SQIVND (reference sequence). V gave up 10 bases and J gave up 5 bases, with 14 bases separating them. CDR3 length equals 12 residues. The sequenced part of the CDR3 DNA is TGTGCCACCCGGGGGGGACGGACTGAA. This encodes CATRGGRTE. The whole CDR3 is CATRGGRTEAFF.

Comment on this clone: Coverage ceases 3 residues before the CDR3 finishes, and the germline J gene fills in the end. This rearrangement joins TRBV5-1 to TRBJ2-5; 9 positions match TRBD1. Trimming at V came to 5 bases and at J to 5 bases, leaving 7 bases not matched to a gene. This CDR3 has 14 amino acids. CDR1 is SGHRS and CDR2 is YFSETQ in the germline V gene. Here the CDR3 reads CASRTGGGAETQYF. Partial CDR3 DNA: TGCGCCAGCAGGACAGGGGGTGGTGCGGAGACC.

Comments on this clone: The read ends 3 residues early relative to the CDR3; the germline J gene fills the gap. The chain has TRBV11-2 and TRBJ2-7; 8 nucleotides line up with TRBD2. This CDR3 contains 14 residues. V lost 3 bases, J lost 4 bases, and 5 bases stayed unmatched. CDR1 SGHAT and CDR2 FQNNGV come from the germline V gene. The CDR3 spells CASSLVAGQYEQYF. The sequenced CDR3 bases are TGTGCCAGCAGCTTGGTAGCGGGGCAGTACGAG.

Its frequency marks this clone as medium-sized. The read halts 3 residues ahead of the CDR3 end, with the missing end drawn from the germline J gene. This chain links TRBV7-3 with TRBJ2-3; 11 nucleotides match TRBD1. V lost 1 base, J lost 1 base, and 13 bases stayed unmatched. Germline CDR1 reads SGHTA; CDR2 reads FQGTGA. The CDR3 has 20 residues. The sequenced part of the CDR3 DNA is TGTGCCAGCAGCTTAATGGACAGGGGGCAATACTACATCCGCACAGATACG. Protein sequence: CASSLMDRGQYYIRTDT. Given in full, the CDR3 is CASSLMDRGQYYIRTDTQYF.

Comments on this clone: The read comes to an end 3 residues before the CDR3 does, leaving the germline J gene to fill in the end. V is TRBV7-9 and J is TRBJ1-1, with D possibly matching TRBD1 (6 bases). This CDR3 is built from 13 residues. Germline values: CDR1 SEHNR, CDR2 FQNEAQ (reference sequence). The CDR3 bases that were read are TGTGCCAGCAGCTTCACAGTAGGGGGTTGG. Encoded protein: CASSFTVGGW. The whole CDR3 sequence is CASSFTVGGWAFF.

Measured by frequency, this clone is medium-sized. The CDR3 end lies 3 residues beyond the end of the read and is filled in from the germline J gene. The V and J genes are TRBV2 and TRBJ2-5, with D perhaps matching TRBD1 (6 bases). The CDR3 has 15 residues. The germline V and J ends were trimmed by 3 bases and 2 bases, with 13 bases remaining between them. CDR1 SNHLY and CDR2 FYNNEI come from the germline V gene. The chain's CDR3 is CASSEDSLFQETQYF. CDR3 DNA, as far as it was read: TGTGCCAGCAGTGAGGACAGTTTATTTCAAGAGACC.

Remarks on this clone: Read coverage stops 3 residues before the CDR3 terminus; the germline J gene supplies the remainder. This chain links TRBV5-1 with TRBJ1-3; 8 bases align to TRBD1. The trim removed 0 bases at V and 6 bases at J, leaving 5 bases unmatched. The CDR3 totals 15 residues. Germline V lookup: CDR1 SGHRS, CDR2 YFSETQ. Partial CDR3 DNA: TGCGCCAGCAGCTTGGTAGGACAGGGTTTAAACACC. Its translation is CASSLVGQGLNT. The whole CDR3 reads CASSLVGQGLNTIYF.

As to this clone: Read sequence stops 3 residues before the CDR3 end, and the germline J gene provides the missing end. The rearrangement links TRBV2 to TRBJ1-2, with D perhaps matching TRBD1 (5 bases). V was trimmed by 5 bases and J by 0 bases, leaving 10 bases between them. The CDR3 contains 14 residues. CDR1 and CDR2 (germline): SNHLY, FYNNEI. The CDR3 region is CASSFDSPNYGYTF. CDR3 DNA, as far as it was read: TGTGCCAGCAGTTTCGACAGCCCTAACTATGGC.

Details on this clone: The read ends 3 residues shy of where the CDR3 ends; the end is completed using the germline J gene. This chain links TRBV7-8 with TRBJ1-2; no clear D. Trimming shortened V by 5 bases and J by 4 bases, and 17 bases separated the two germline ends. This CDR3 is 15 amino acids long. Germline V gene data show CDR1 as SGHVS and CDR2 as FQNEAQ. CDR3 protein: CASSTRGRGSYGYTF. The CDR3 bases that were read are TGTGCCAGCAGCACCCGCGGGCGAGGGTCCTATGGC.

The chain's CDR3 is CASTRNAGGQETQYF. The DNA read from the CDR3 is TGTGCCAGCACACGAAACGCGGGGGGTCAAGAGACC. This sequence joins TRBV12-3 or TRBV12-4 and TRBJ2-5, with TRBD2 matching over 8 bases. Coverage ceases 3 residues before the CDR3 finishes, and the germline J gene fills in the end. The junction had 9 bases not matched to a gene; V was cut back by 7 bases and J by 2 bases. The CDR3 spans 15 residues.

This CDR3 reads CASSPPGASGANVLTF. Incomplete CDR3 DNA: TGTGCCAGCTCACCACCGGGGGCATCCGGGGCCAACGTC. J is TRBJ2-6 and V is TRBV18; a possible D gene is TRBD1 (6 bases). The read finishes 3 residues shy of the CDR3 end, and the germline J gene is used to complete it. V was shortened by 0 bases and J by 4 bases, with 10 bases between the two germline ends. The CDR3 has 16 amino acids. Germline V gene data show CDR1 as KGHSH and CDR2 as LQKENI.

Regarding this clone: The read terminates 3 residues before the CDR3 end, so the remaining end is supplied by the germline J gene. V gene TRBV12-5 combines with J gene TRBJ2-1; D is unclear. The V and J ends lost 1 base and 5 bases respectively, with 12 bases between them. The germline gives CDR1 LGHNT, CDR2 FRNRAP. The CDR3 length is 15 residues. The CDR3 loop is CASGLANLNNNEQFF. Incomplete CDR3 DNA: TGTGCTAGTGGTTTGGCCAACCTTAACAACAATGAG.